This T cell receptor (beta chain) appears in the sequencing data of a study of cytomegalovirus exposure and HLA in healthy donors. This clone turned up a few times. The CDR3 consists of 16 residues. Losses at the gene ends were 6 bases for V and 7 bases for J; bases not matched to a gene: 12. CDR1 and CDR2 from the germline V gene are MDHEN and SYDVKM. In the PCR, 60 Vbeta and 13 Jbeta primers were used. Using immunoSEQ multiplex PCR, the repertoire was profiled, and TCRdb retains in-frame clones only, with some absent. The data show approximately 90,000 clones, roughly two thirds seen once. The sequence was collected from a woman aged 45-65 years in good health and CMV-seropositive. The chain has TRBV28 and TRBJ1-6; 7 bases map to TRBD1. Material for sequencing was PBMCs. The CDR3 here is CASRGSRTGENSPLHF. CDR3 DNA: TGTGCCAGCAGGGGTAGCCGGACAGGCGAAAATTCACCCCTCCACTTT.